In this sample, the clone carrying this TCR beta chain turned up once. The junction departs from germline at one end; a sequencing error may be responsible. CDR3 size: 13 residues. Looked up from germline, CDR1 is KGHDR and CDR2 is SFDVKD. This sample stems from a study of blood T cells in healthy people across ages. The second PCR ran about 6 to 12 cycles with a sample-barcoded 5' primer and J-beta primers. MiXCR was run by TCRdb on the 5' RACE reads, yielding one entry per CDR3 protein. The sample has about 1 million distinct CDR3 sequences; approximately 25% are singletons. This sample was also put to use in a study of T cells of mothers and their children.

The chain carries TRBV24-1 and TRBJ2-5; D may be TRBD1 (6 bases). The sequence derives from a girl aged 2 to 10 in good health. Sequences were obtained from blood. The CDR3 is CVTSGAGESEAYF. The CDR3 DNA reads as TGTGTCACCAGTGGGGCAGGGGAAAGTGAGGCGTACTTC.